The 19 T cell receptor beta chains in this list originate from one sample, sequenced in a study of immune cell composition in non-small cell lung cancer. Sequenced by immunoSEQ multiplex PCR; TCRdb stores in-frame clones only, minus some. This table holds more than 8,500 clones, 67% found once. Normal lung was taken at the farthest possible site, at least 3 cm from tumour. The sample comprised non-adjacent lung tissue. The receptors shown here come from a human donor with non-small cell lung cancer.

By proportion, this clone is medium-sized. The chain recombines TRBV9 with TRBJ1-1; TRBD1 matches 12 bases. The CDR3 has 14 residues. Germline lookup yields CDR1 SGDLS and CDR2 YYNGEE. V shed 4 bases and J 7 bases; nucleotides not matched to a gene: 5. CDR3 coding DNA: TGTGCCAGCAGCCCCGGGACAGGGGGCCTTGAAGCTTTCTTT. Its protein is CASSPGTGGLEAFF.

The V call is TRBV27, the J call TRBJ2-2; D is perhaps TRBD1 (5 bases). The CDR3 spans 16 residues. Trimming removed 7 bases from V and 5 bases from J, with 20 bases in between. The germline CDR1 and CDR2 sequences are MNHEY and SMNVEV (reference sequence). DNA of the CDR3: TGTGCCAGCACCGTAACTCAGGGTAAATGGACCGGGGAGCTGTTTTTT. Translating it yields CASTVTQGKWTGELFF.

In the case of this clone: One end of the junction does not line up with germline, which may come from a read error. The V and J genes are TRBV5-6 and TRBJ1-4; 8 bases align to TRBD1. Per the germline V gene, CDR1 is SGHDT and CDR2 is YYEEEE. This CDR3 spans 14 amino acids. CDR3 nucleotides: TGTGCCAGCAGCCCGACAGGGGCTAACGAAAAACTGTTTTTT. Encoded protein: CASSPTGANEKLFF.

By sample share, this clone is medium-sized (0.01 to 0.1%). The CDR3 loop is CASSEGNSIYGYTF. The CDR3 coding sequence is TGTGCCAGCAGTGAAGGGAACAGCATCTATGGCTACACCTTC. The chain links TRBV2 to TRBJ1-2; the D is unclear. Germline-derived CDR1 and CDR2 are SNHLY and FYNNEI. V lost 1 base, J lost 4 bases, and 10 bases lay in between. The CDR3 consists of 14 residues.

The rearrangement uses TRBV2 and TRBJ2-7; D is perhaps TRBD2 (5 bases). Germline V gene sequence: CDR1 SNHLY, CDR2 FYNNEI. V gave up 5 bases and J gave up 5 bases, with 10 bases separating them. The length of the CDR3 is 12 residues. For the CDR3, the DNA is TGTGCCAGCAGTTCCGACTACGACGAGCAGTACTTC. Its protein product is CASSSDYDEQYF. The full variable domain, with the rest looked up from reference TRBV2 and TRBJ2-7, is EPEVTQTPSHQVTQMGQEVILRCVPISNHLYFYWYRQILGQKVEFLVSFYNNEISEKSEIFDDQFSVERPDGSNFTLKIRSTKLEDSAMYFCASSSDYDEQYFGPGTRLTVT.

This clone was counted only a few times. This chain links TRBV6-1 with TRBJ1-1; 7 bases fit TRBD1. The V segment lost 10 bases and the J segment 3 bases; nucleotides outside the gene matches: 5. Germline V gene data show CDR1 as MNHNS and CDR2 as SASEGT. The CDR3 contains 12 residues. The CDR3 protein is CATSDRDTEAFF. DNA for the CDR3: TGTGCCACCTCAGACAGGGACACTGAAGCTTTCTTT.

The DNA for the CDR3 is TGTGCCAGCAGCGTAGAGGGACTAGTCTCAGATACGCAGTATTTT. Its translation is CASSVEGLVSDTQYF. The V and J genes are TRBV9 and TRBJ2-3, with 8 bases that match TRBD2. CDR3 size: 15 residues. V dropped 0 bases and J dropped 4; count of bases not matched to a gene: 4. CDR1 SGDLS and CDR2 YYNGEE come from the germline V gene.

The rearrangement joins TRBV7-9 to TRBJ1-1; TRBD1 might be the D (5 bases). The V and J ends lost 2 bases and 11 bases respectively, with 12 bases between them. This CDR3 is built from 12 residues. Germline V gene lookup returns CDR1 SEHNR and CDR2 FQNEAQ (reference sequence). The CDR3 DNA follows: TGTGCCAGCAGCTTATATCAGGGTTATGCTTTCTTT. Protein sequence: CASSLYQGYAFF.

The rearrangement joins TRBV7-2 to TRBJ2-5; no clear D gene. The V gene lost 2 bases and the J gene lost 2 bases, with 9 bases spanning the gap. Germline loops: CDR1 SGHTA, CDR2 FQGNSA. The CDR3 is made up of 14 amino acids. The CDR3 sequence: CASSLQAGQETQYF. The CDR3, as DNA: TGTGCCAGCAGCTTACAGGCAGGTCAAGAGACCCAGTACTTC.

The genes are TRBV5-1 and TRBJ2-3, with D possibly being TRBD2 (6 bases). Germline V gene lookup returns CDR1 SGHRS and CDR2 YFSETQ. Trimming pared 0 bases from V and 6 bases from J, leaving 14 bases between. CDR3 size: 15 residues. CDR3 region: CASSLAQEGQDTQYF. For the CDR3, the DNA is TGCGCCAGCAGCTTGGCCCAGGAGGGTCAGGATACGCAGTATTTT.

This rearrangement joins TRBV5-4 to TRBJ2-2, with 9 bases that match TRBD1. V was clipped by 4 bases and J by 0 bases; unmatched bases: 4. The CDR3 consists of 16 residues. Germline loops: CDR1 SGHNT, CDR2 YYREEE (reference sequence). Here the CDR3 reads CASSGDRGSNTGELFF. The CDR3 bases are TGTGCCAGCAGCGGTGACAGGGGGTCGAACACCGGGGAGCTGTTTTTT.

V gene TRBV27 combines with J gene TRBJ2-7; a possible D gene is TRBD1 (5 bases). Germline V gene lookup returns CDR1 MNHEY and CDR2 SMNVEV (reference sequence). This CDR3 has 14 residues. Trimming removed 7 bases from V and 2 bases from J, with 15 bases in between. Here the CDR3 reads CASKGRGIAYEQYF. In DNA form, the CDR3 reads TGTGCCAGCAAAGGAAGGGGCATCGCCTACGAGCAGTACTTC.

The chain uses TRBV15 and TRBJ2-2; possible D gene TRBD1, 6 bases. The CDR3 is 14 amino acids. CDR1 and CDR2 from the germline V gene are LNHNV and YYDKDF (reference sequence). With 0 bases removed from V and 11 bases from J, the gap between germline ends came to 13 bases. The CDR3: CATSREGAVPELFF. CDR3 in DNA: TGTGCCACCAGCAGAGAGGGGGCAGTTCCTGAGCTGTTTTTT. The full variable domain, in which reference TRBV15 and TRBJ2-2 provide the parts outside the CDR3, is DAMVIQNPRYQVTQFGKPVTLSCSQTLNHNVMYWYQQKSSQAPKLLFHYYDKDFNNEADTPDNFQSRRPNTSFCFLDIRSPGLGDTAMYLCATSREGAVPELFFGEGSRLTVL.

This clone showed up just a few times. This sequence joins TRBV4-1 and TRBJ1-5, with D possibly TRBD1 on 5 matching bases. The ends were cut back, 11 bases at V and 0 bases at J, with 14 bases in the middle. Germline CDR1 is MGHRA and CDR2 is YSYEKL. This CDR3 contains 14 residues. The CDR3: CASGGVNSNQPQHF. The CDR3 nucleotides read TGCGCCTCGGGGGGGGTTAATAGCAATCAGCCCCAGCATTTT.

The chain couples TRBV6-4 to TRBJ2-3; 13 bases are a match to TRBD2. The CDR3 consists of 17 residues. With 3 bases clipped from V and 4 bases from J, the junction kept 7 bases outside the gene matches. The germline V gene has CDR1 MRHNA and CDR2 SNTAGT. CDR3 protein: CASSETSGGAGSDTQYF. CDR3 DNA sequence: TGTGCCAGCAGTGAAACTAGCGGGGGGGCCGGCTCAGATACGCAGTATTTT.

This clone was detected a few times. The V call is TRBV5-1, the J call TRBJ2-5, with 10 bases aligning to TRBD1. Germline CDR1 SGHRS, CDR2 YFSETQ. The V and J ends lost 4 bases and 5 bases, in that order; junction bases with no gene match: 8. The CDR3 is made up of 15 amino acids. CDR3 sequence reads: CASSTPGTGDETQYF. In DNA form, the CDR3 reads TGCGCCAGCAGCACACCCGGGACAGGGGACGAGACCCAGTACTTC.

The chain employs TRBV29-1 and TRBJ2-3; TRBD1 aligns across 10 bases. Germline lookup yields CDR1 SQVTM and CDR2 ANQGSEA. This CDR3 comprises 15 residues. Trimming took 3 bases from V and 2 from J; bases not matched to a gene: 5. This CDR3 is CSVETGGFDTDTQYF. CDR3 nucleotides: TGCAGCGTTGAGACAGGGGGCTTCGACACAGATACGCAGTATTTT.

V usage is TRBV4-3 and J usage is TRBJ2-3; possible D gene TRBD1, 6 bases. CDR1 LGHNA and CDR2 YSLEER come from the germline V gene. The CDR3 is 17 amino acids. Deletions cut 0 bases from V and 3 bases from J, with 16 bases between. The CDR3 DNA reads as TGCGCCAGCAGCCAAGATCTTAACGGACAGATTACAGATACGCAGTATTTT. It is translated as CASSQDLNGQITDTQYF.

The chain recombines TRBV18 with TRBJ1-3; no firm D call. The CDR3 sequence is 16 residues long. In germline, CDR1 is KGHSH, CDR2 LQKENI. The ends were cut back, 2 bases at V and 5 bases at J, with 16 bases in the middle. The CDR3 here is CASSPEVGESRNTIYF. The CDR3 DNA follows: TGTGCCAGCTCACCAGAGGTCGGAGAGAGTCGAAACACCATATATTTT.